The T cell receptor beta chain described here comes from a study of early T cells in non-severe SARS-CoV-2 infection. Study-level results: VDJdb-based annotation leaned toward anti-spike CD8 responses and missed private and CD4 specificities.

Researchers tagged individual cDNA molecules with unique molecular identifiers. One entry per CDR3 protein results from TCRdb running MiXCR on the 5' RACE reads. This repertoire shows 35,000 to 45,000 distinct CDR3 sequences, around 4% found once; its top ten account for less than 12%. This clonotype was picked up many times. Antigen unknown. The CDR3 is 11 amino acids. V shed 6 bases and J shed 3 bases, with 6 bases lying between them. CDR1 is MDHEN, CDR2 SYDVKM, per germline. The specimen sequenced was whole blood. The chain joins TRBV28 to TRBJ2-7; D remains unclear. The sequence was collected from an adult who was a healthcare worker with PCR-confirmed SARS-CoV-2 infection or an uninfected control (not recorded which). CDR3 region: CASRTGYEQYF. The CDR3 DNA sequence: TGTGCCAGCAGGACGGGCTACGAGCAGTACTTC.